Here is one T cell receptor beta chain with its context. This sample was included in a study of blood T cell repertoires in COVID-19. Background on the study: From the United States, Italy and Spain came samples of acute and convalescent COVID-19. Sources were T cells, B-cell-depleted T cells, or PBMCs; the material itself was cDNA or gDNA.

This CDR3 comprises 14 residues. Germline V gene data show CDR1 as MDHEN and CDR2 as SYDVKM. V trimming: 2 bases; J trimming: 6 bases; junction bases outside the gene matches: 6. This table comes from immunoSEQ multiplex PCR, and its TCRdb copy is limited to in-frame clones, with some not included. The sample yields more than 200,000 clones, approximately 90% seen once. The chain uses TRBV28 and TRBJ1-1, with TRBD1 matching over 7 bases. The clonotype comes from a man between 65 and 80 years old with acute or convalescent COVID-19. Sequencing input: peripheral blood. The CDR3: CASSLLGQVAEAFF. CDR3 DNA sequence: TGTGCCAGCAGTTTACTCGGACAGGTCGCTGAAGCTTTCTTT.